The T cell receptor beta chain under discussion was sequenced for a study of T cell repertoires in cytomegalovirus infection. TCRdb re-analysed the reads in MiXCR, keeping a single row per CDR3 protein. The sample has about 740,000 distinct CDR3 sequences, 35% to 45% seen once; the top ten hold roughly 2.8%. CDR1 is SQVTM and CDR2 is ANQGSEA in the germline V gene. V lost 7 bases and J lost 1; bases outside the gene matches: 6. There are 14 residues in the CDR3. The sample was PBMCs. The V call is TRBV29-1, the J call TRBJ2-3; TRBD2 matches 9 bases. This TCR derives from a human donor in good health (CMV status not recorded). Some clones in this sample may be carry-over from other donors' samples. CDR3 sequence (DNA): TGCAGCGCTGGGCCTAGCGGGGGCACAGATACGCAGTATTTT. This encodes CSAGPSGGTDTQYF.